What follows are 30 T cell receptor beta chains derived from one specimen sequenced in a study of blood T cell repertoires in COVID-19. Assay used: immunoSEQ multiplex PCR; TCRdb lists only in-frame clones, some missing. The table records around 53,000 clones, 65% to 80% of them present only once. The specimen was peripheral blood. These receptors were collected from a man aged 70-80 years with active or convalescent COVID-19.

CDR3 region: CASSQDSFTGAGNSPLHF. As DNA, the CDR3 is TGTGCCAGCAGCCAAGATTCCTTCACAGGGGCGGGAAATTCACCCCTCCACTTT. This chain joins TRBV3-1 (or the pseudogene TRBV3-2) and TRBJ1-6, with 7 bases matching TRBD1. Losses at the gene ends were 0 bases for V and 7 bases for J; bases not matched to a gene: 12. CDR3 length equals 18 residues. Germline assignment: CDR1 LGHDT and CDR2 YNNKEL (reference sequence).

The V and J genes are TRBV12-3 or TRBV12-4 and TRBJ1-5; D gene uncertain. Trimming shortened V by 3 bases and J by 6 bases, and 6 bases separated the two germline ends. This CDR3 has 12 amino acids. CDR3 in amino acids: CASSLRAQPQHF. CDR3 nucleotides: TGTGCCAGCAGTTTGAGGGCTCAGCCCCAGCATTTT.

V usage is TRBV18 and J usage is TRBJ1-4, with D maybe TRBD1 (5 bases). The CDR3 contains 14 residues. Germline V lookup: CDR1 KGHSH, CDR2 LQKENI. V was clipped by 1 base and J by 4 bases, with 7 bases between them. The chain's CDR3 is CASSPRGGNEKLFF. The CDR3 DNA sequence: TGTGCCAGCTCACCACGCGGGGGTAATGAAAAACTGTTTTTT.

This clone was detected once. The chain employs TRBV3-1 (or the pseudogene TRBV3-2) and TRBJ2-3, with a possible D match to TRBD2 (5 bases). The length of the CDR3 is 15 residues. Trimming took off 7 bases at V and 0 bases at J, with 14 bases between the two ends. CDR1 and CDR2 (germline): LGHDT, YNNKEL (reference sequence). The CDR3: CASTPTGISTDTQYF. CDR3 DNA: TGTGCCAGCACCCCGACCGGGATTAGCACAGATACGCAGTATTTT.

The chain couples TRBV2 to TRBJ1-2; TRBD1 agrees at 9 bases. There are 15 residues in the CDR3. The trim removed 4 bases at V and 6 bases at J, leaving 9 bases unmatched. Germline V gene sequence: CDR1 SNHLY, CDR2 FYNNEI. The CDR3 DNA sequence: TGTGCCAGCAGTGGATTGGGACAGGGCGTAAATGGCTACACCTTC. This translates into CASSGLGQGVNGYTF.

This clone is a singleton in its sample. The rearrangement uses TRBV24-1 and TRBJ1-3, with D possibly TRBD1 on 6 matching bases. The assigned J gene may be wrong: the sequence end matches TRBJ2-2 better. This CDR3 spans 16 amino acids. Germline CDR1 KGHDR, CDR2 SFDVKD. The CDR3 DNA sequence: TGTGCCACCAGTGATTTACCCAGGGGCAACACCGGGGAGCTGTTTTTT. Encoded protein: CATSDLPRGNTGELFF.

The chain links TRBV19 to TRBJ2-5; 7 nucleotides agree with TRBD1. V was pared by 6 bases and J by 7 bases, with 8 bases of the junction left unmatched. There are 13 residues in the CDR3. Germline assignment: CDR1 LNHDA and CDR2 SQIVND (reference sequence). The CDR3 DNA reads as TGTGCCAGTAGCCGGGACAGAAGGGGGACCCAGTACTTC. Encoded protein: CASSRDRRGTQYF.

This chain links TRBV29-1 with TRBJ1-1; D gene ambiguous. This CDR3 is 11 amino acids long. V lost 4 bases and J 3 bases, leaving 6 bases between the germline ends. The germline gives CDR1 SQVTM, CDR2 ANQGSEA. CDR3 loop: CSVATYTEAFF. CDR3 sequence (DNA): TGCAGCGTTGCGACTTACACTGAAGCTTTCTTT.

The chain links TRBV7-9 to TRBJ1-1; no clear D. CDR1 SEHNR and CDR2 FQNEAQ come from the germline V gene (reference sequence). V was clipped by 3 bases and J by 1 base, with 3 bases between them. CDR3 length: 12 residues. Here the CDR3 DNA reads TGTGCCAGCAGCTTCGGGAACACTGAAGCTTTCTTT. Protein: CASSFGNTEAFF.

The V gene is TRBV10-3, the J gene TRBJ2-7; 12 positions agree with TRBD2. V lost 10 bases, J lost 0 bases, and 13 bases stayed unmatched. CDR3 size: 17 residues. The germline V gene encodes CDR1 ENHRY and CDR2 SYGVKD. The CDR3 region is CATRGLAGNSHSYEQYF. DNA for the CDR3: TGTGCCACCCGGGGACTAGCGGGTAACTCCCACTCCTACGAGCAGTACTTC.

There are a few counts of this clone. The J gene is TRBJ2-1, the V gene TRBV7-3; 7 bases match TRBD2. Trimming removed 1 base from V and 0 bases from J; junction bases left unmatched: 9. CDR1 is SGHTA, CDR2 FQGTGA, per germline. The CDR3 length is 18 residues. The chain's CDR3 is CASSLNDFGGSSYNEQFF. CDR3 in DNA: TGTGCCAGCAGCTTAAATGATTTCGGGGGGAGCTCCTACAATGAGCAGTTCTTC.

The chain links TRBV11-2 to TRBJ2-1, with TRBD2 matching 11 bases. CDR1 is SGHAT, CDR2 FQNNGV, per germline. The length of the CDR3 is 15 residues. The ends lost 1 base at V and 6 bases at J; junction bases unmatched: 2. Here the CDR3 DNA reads TGTGCCAGCAGCTTAGGAACTAGCGGGAGCAATGAGCAGTTCTTC. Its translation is CASSLGTSGSNEQFF.

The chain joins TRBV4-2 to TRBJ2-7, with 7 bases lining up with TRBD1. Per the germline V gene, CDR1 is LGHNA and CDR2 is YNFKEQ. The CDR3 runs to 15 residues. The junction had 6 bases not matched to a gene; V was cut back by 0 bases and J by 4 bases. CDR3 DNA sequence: TGTGCCAGCAGCCAAGATAGGGACAGCTTTTACGAGCAGTACTTC. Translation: CASSQDRDSFYEQYF.

The CDR3 loop reads CATEDTNYGYTF. The CDR3 nucleotides read TGTGCCACAGAGGACACTAACTATGGCTACACCTTC. The chain employs TRBV24-1 and TRBJ1-2, with a tentative D call TRBD1 (5 bases). Germline V gives CDR1 KGHDR, CDR2 SFDVKD. There are 12 residues in the CDR3. Trimming shortened V by 10 bases and J by 0 bases, and 8 bases separated the two germline ends.

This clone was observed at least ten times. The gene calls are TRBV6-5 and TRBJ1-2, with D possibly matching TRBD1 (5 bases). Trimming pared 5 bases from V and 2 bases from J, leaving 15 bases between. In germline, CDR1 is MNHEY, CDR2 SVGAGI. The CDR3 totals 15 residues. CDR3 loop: CASSIGAGRNYGYTF. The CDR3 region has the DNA TGTGCCAGCAGTATTGGGGCAGGGAGGAACTATGGCTACACCTTC.

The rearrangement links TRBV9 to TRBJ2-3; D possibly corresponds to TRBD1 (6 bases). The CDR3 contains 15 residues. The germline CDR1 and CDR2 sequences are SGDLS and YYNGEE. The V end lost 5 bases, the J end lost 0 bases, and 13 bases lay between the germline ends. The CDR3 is CASRSTGSSTDTQYF. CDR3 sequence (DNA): TGTGCCAGCAGATCGACAGGTTCTAGCACAGATACGCAGTATTTT.

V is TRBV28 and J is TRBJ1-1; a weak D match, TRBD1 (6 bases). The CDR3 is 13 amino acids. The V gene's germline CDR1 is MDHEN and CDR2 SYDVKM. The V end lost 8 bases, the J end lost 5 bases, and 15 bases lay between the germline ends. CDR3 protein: CASASGERTEAFF. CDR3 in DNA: TGTGCCAGCGCCTCAGGGGAAAGAACTGAAGCTTTCTTT.

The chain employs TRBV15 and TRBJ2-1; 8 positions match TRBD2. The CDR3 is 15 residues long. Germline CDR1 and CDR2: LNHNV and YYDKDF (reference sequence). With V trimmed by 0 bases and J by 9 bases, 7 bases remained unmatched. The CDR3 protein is CATSRDREGRFEQFF. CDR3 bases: TGTGCCACCAGCAGAGATCGGGAGGGGCGCTTTGAGCAGTTCTTC.

CDR3 sequence (DNA): TGTGCCAGCAGCTCACCACTAGCGGGAGGATCATACAATGAGCAGTTCTTC. Translation: CASSSPLAGGSYNEQFF. V gene TRBV7-2 combines with J gene TRBJ2-1; 12 bases are a match to TRBD2. V lost 4 bases, J lost 4 bases, and 8 bases stayed unmatched. The CDR3 runs to 17 residues. The germline V gene encodes CDR1 SGHTA and CDR2 FQGNSA. The full variable domain, with the rest looked up from reference TRBV7-2 and TRBJ2-1, is GAGVSQSPSNKVTEKGKDVELRCDPISGHTALYWYRQSLGQGLEFLIYFQGNSAPDKSGLPSDRFSAERTGGSVSTLTIQRTQQEDSAVYLCASSSPLAGGSYNEQFFGPGTRLTVL.

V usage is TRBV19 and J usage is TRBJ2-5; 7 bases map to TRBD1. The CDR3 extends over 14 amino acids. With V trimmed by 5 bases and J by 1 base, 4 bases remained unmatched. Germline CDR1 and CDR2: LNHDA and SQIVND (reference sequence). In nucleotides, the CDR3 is TGTGCCAGTAGTCCGGACAGGAGCCAAGAGACCCAGTACTTC. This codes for CASSPDRSQETQYF. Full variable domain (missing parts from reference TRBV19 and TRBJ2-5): DGGITQSPKYLFRKEGQNVTLSCEQNLNHDAMYWYRQDPGQGLRLIYYSQIVNDFQKGDIAEGYSVSREKKESFPLTVTSAQKNPTAFYLCASSPDRSQETQYFGPGTRLLVL.

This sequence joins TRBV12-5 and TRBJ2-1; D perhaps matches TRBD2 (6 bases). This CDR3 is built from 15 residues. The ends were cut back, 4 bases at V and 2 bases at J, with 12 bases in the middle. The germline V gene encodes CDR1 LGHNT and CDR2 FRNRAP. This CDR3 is CASGSVGGAYNEQFF. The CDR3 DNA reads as TGTGCTAGTGGTTCAGTGGGGGGAGCCTACAATGAGCAGTTCTTC.

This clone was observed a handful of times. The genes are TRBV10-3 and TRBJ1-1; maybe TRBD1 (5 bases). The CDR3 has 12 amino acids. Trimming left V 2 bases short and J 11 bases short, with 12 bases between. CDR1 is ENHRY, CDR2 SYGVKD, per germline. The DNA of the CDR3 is TGTGCCATCAGTGAGGAAGGGGATGTGGCTTTCTTT. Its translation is CAISEEGDVAFF.

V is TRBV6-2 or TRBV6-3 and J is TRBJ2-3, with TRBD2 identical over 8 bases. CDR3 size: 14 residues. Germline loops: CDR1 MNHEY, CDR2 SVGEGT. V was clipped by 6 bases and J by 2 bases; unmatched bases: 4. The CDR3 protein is CASSLLAVTDTQYF. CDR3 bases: TGTGCCAGCAGCCTACTAGCGGTCACAGATACGCAGTATTTT.

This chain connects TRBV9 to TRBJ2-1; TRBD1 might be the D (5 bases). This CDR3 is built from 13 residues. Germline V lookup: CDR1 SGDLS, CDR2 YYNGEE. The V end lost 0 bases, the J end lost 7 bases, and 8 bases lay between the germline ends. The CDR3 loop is CASSVEGINEQFF. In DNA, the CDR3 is TGTGCCAGCAGCGTAGAGGGGATAAATGAGCAGTTCTTC.

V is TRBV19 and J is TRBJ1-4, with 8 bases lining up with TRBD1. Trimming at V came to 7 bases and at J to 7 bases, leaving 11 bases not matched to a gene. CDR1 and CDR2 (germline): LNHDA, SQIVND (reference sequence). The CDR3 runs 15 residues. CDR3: CASKIDRGAGEKLFF. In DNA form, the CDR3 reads TGTGCCAGTAAAATAGACAGGGGCGCGGGTGAAAAACTGTTTTTT.

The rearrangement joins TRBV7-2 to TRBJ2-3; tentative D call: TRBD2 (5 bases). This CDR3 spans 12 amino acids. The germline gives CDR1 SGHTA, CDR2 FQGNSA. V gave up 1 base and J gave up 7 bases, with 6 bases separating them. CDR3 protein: CASSLGENTQYF. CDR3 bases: TGTGCCAGCAGCTTAGGGGAGAATACGCAGTATTTT.

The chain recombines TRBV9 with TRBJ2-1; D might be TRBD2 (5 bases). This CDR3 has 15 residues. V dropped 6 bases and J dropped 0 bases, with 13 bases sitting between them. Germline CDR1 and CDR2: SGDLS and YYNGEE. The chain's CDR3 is CASTQADRSYNEQFF. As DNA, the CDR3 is TGTGCCAGCACCCAAGCGGACCGCTCCTACAATGAGCAGTTCTTC. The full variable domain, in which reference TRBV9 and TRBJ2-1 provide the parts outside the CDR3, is DSGVTQTPKHLITATGQRVTLRCSPRSGDLSVYWYQQSLDQGLQFLIQYYNGEERAKGNILERFSAQQFPDLHSELNLSSLELGDSALYFCASTQADRSYNEQFFGPGTRLTVL.

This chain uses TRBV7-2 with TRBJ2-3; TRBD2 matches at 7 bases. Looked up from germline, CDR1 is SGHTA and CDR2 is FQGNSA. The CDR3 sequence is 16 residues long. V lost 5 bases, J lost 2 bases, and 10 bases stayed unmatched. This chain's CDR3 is CASSPLNGGITDTQYF. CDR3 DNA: TGTGCCAGCAGCCCTCTTAACGGGGGGATCACAGATACGCAGTATTTT.

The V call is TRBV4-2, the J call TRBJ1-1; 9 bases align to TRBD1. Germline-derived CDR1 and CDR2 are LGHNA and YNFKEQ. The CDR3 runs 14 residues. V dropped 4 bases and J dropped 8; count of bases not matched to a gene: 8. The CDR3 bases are TGTGCCAGCAGCCCGGGACAGGGACCTCCGGAAGCTTTCTTT. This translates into CASSPGQGPPEAFF.

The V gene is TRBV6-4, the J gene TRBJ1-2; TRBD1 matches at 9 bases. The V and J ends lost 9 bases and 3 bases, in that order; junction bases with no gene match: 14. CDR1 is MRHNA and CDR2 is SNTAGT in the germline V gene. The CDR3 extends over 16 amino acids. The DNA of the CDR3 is TGTGCCAGAGGGAGGGTACAGGGGGCGTATGACTATGGCTACACCTTC. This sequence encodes CARGRVQGAYDYGYTF.